This T cell receptor beta chain was found in a study of CD8 T cells in ankylosing spondylitis. Study-wide results and limits: Disease-linked clones proved CD8+ and comparatively uncommon in peripheral blood. Matched ankylosing spondylitis synovial fluid reportedly contained a significantly enriched population of disease-linked clones. A motif of eight or nine highly homologous TCR beta variants was seen as apparently characteristic of ankylosing spondylitis blood.

CDR3 length: 15 residues. Germline CDR1 and CDR2: MNHNS and SASEGT. V dropped 6 bases and J dropped 1 base, with 16 bases sitting between them. Only a few counts were recorded for this clonotype. The target antigen is unknown. Quantitative 5'-RACE with molecular barcodes generated TCR beta libraries. In TCRdb, the 5' RACE reads were re-called with MiXCR into one record per CDR3 protein. The table has approximately 290,000 distinct CDR3 sequences, less than 25% seen once; the top ten hold 3.5% to 4.5%. Source material: blood, either unsorted or a sorted T cell fraction (not recorded which). The genes are TRBV6-1 and TRBJ2-7; unclear D gene. This receptor was obtained from a female donor with ankylosing spondylitis or in good health (not recorded which). As DNA, the CDR3 is TGTGCCAGCAGCTCACACTCCCTTTCTTCCTACGAGCAGTACTTC. Amino acid sequence: CASSSHSLSSYEQYF.